These T cell receptor beta chains were read from a single sample in a study of blood T cell repertoires in COVID-19. Repertoires were generated with immunoSEQ multiplex PCR, while TCRdb's copy carries only in-frame clones and drops some. The table lists around 150,000 clones, around four fifths of them singletons. Sequencing used peripheral blood. These receptors all come from a man between 60 and 70 years old who had recovered from COVID-19. Both conserved end residues are part of each CDR3. D genes are given only for firm matches. Rows may omit the clone size; those that give it use once, few, many or a size class.

d_gene	v_gene	abundance	j_gene	CDR3aa	CDR3nt
-	TRBV13	once	TRBJ1-5	CASSLTRGPQHF	TGTGCCAGCAGCCTCACCCGGGGGCCCCAGCATTTT
-	TRBV21-1	once	TRBJ2-3	CASSAHRVGTDTQYF	TGTGCCAGCAGCGCCCACAGGGTAGGCACAGATACGCAGTATTTT
-	TRBV19	-	TRBJ2-2	CASRVRGGSATGELFF	TGTGCCAGTAGGGTGAGAGGAGGGAGTGCAACCGGGGAGCTGTTTTTT
TRBD2	TRBV7-6	-	TRBJ2-2	CASSLTSGNTGELFF	TGTGCCAGCAGCTTAACTAGCGGAAACACCGGGGAGCTGTTTTTT
-	TRBV7-9	few	TRBJ2-3	CASSFATLTQYF	TGTGCCAGCAGCTTTGCGACTCTTACGCAGTATTTT
TRBD1	TRBV7-2	-	TRBJ2-3	CASSPLGRGPDTQYF	TGTGCCAGCAGCCCGCTGGGTAGGGGGCCAGATACGCAGTATTTT
-	TRBV11-2	once	TRBJ1-1	CASSSRWGGTEAFF	TGTGCCAGCAGCTCCCGGTGGGGAGGGACTGAAGCTTTCTTT
TRBD2	TRBV7-2	-	TRBJ2-7	CASSLGLAGGFDEQYF	TGTGCCAGCAGCTTAGGCCTAGCGGGGGGTTTCGACGAGCAGTACTTC
-	TRBV6-5	-	TRBJ2-6	CASTTQGGGANVLTF	TGTGCCAGCACCACCCAGGGTGGCGGGGCCAACGTCCTGACTTTC
-	TRBV11-2	once	TRBJ2-7	CASSPWAGNEQYF	TGTGCCAGCAGCCCTTGGGCAGGGAACGAGCAGTACTTC
-	TRBV19	-	TRBJ1-1	CASSRMDSSNTEAFF	TGTGCCAGTAGTCGCATGGACAGTTCGAACACTGAAGCTTTCTTT
-	TRBV30	-	TRBJ1-6	CAWSLQGNSPLHF	TGTGCCTGGAGTTTGCAGGGAAACTCACCCCTCCACTTT
-	TRBV7-2	-	TRBJ1-1	CASSLAFGRGAQTEAFF	TGTGCCAGCAGCTTAGCGTTTGGACGGGGGGCGCAAACTGAAGCTTTCTTT
TRBD2	TRBV19	-	TRBJ2-1	CASSITGTSYNEQFF	TGTGCCAGTAGTATTACCGGGACTAGCTACAATGAGCAGTTCTTC
-	TRBV4-2	-	TRBJ1-2	CASSQGGAQWSGYTF	TGTGCCAGCAGCCAAGGTGGGGCACAATGGAGCGGCTACACCTTC
-	TRBV28	few	TRBJ1-2	CASLPGRDSYGYTF	TGTGCCAGCCTTCCGGGTCGAGATTCCTATGGCTACACCTTC
-	TRBV6-5	-	TRBJ1-4	CASRRERASNEKLFF	TGTGCCAGCAGACGCGAGAGGGCTTCTAATGAAAAACTGTTTTTT
-	TRBV5-1	-	TRBJ2-7	CASSPRQDPYEQYF	TGCGCCAGCAGCCCCCGACAGGACCCCTACGAGCAGTACTTC
TRBD2	TRBV24-1	-	TRBJ2-4	CATSDSGLAGIQYF	TGTGCCACCAGTGATTCCGGACTAGCGGGCATTCAGTACTTC
TRBD1	TRBV13	-	TRBJ1-1	CASSSRGRLNTEAFF	TGTGCCAGCAGCTCCAGGGGGCGCCTAAACACTGAAGCTTTCTTT
-	TRBV25-1	-	TRBJ2-1	CASSEPMGSYNEQFF	TGTGCCAGCAGTGAACCCATGGGCAGTTACAATGAGCAGTTCTTC
TRBD2	TRBV29-1	once	TRBJ2-3	CSVVFLAGVSDTQYF	TGCAGCGTTGTATTCCTAGCGGGAGTCTCAGATACGCAGTATTTT
-	TRBV12-3/TRBV12-4	-	TRBJ2-7	CASSPVFYEQYF	TGTGCCAGCAGCCCGGTGTTCTACGAGCAGTACTTC
-	TRBV7-2	once	TRBJ2-1	CASSPPGLEQFF	TGTGCCAGCAGCCCCCCAGGGCTTGAGCAGTTCTTC
TRBD1	TRBV19	once	TRBJ1-5	CASSIEDREDQPQHF	TGTGCCAGTAGTATAGAAGACAGGGAGGATCAGCCCCAGCATTTT
TRBD1	TRBV6-5	-	TRBJ1-2	CASSYRDSYNYGYTF	TGTGCCAGTTCCTACCGGGACAGTTATAACTATGGCTACACCTTC
-	TRBV5-3	-	TRBJ1-2	CARSRNGKDYGYTF	TGTGCCAGAAGCAGGAACGGGAAGGACTATGGCTACACCTTC
TRBD1	TRBV4-3	-	TRBJ1-2	CASSQEVGGNGYTF	TGCGCCAGCAGCCAAGAGGTAGGGGGCAACGGCTACACCTTC
TRBD1	TRBV29-1	-	TRBJ1-1	CSVNNRGSGAEAFF	TGCAGCGTAAATAACAGGGGCTCGGGGGCTGAAGCTTTCTTT
-	TRBV29-1	-	TRBJ2-5	CSHKGGRQETQYF	TGCAGTCACAAGGGGGGGCGGCAAGAGACCCAGTACTTC
TRBD1	TRBV7-9	once	TRBJ1-4	CASSRTGLGEKLFF	TGTGCCAGCAGCCGGACAGGGTTGGGTGAAAAACTGTTTTTT
TRBD1	TRBV2	-	TRBJ1-3	CASSTGQGNTIYF	TGTGCCAGCAGCACGGGACAGGGAAACACCATATATTTT
-	TRBV19	-	TRBJ2-1	CASSINADSYNEQFF	TGTGCCAGTAGTATAAACGCGGATTCCTACAATGAGCAGTTCTTC
-	TRBV7-9	-	TRBJ1-2	CASSLDLSGYTF	TGTGCCAGCAGCTTAGATCTGTCGGGCTACACCTTC
TRBD2	TRBV7-8	-	TRBJ2-1	CASSLASGRAEQFF	TGTGCCAGCAGCTTAGCTAGCGGGAGGGCCGAGCAGTTCTTC
TRBD1	TRBV5-5	-	TRBJ2-7	CASSLDRGGGGQYF	TGTGCCAGCAGCCTGGACAGGGGCGGAGGCGGGCAGTACTTC
-	TRBV9	-	TRBJ1-2	CASSPGGPYYGYTF	TGTGCCAGCAGCCCGGGGGGGCCATACTATGGCTACACCTTC
TRBD1	TRBV18	once	TRBJ1-4	CASSPPVSGTGPEKLFF	TGTGCCAGCTCACCACCGGTTTCCGGGACAGGGCCCGAAAAACTGTTTTTT
-	TRBV25-1	few	TRBJ2-5	CARRQSKETQYF	TGTGCCAGGAGACAGTCGAAAGAGACCCAGTACTTC
-	TRBV18	-	TRBJ2-6	CASSYSSGANVLTF	TGTGCCAGCTCTTATAGCTCTGGGGCCAACGTCCTGACTTTC